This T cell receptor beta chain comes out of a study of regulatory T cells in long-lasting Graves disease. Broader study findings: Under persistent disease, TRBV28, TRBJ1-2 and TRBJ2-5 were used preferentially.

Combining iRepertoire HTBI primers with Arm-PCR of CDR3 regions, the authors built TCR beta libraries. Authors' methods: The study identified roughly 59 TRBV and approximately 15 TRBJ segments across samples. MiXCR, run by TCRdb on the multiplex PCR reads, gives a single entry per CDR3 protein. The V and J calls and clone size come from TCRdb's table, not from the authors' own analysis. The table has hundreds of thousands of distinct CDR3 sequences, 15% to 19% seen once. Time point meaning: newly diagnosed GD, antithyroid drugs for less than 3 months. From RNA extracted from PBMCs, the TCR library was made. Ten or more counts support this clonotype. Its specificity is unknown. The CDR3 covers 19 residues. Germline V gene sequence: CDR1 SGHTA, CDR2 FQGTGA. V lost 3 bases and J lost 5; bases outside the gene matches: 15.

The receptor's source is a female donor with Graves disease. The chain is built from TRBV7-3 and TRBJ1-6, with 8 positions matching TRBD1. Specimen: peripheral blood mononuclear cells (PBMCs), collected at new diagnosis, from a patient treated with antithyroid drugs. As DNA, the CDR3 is TGTGCCAGCAGCTTGCGGGTGGTCCAGGGGGCGAAAAATAATTCACCCCTCCACTTT. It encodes CASSLRVVQGAKNNSPLHF. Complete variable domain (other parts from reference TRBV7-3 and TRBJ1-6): GAGVSQTPSNKVTEKGKYVELRCDPISGHTALYWYRQSLGQGPEFLIYFQGTGAADDSGLPNDRFFAVRPEGSVSTLKIQRTERGDSAVYLCASSLRVVQGAKNNSPLHFGNGTRLTVT.